The clone carrying this T cell receptor (beta chain) appeared many times. Its antigen is unknown. There were no patients who had received any treatment before thyroid surgery. This specimen belongs to a study of metastatic and nonmetastatic thyroid tumors. Study in general: From malignant and benign thyroid patients, repertoires in blood and in tumor or nodule tissue were compared.

The CDR3 has 15 amino acids. Germline loops: CDR1 SGHTA, CDR2 FQGNSA. J was trimmed by 2 bases and V by 2 bases; bases with no gene match: 5. Per the study methods: Clinicopathological groups supplied CDR3 differences that were used to build a distant-metastasis classifier for papillary thyroid cancer. TCRdb re-called the PCR reads with MiXCR. TCRdb's processing, not the authors', yielded these V and J calls. Of tens of thousands of clones in the sample, roughly 16% were seen once. Regarding the study as a whole: For both blood and tumor, malignant thyroid tumors reportedly showed significantly higher TCR beta diversity than benign nodules did.

Specimen: blood. The V call is TRBV7-2, the J call TRBJ1-2; 7 bases fit TRBD1. This TCR derives from a male donor with papillary thyroid cancer or a benign thyroid nodule (not recorded which). Some clones in this sample may be carry-over from other donors' samples. In DNA form, the CDR3 reads TGTGCCAGCAGCTTATCCCGGGACAGCAACTATGGCTACACCTTC. This translates into CASSLSRDSNYGYTF.